These 14 T cell receptor beta chains were all obtained from the same sample, sequenced in a study of cytomegalovirus exposure and HLA in healthy donors. TCRdb keeps only in-frame clones here, not all; method: immunoSEQ multiplex PCR. Among around 180,000 clones listed, 86% were seen once. Sequencing input: PBMCs. The source of these receptors is a woman under 30 in good health and CMV-seronegative.

The J gene is TRBJ2-7, the V gene TRBV19, with a weak D call TRBD1 (5 bases). The CDR3 covers 15 residues. Looked up from germline, CDR1 is LNHDA and CDR2 is SQIVND (reference sequence). V was pared by 7 bases and J by 2 bases, with 18 bases between. CDR3: CASKSYGGATYEQYF. CDR3 bases: TGTGCCAGTAAGAGTTACGGTGGGGCTACCTACGAGCAGTACTTC.

The chain has TRBV6-4 and TRBJ2-2; TRBD2 matches at 11 bases. V was pared by 5 bases and J by 8 bases, with 4 bases of the junction left unmatched. The germline V gene has CDR1 MRHNA and CDR2 SNTAGT. This CDR3 region has 14 residues. The CDR3 spells CASSRLAGTGELFF. The CDR3 DNA sequence: TGTGCCAGCAGTCGACTAGCGGGAACGGGGGAGCTGTTTTTT.

CDR3 amino acids: CASRGGLSTDTQYF. In nucleotides, the CDR3 is TGTGCCAGCCGGGGGGGGTTAAGCACAGATACGCAGTATTTT. The chain is built from TRBV2 and TRBJ2-3, with 8 bases lining up with TRBD2. V gave up 8 bases and J gave up 0 bases; unmatched junction bases: 4. CDR3 length: 14 amino acids. The germline V gene encodes CDR1 SNHLY and CDR2 FYNNEI.

The CDR3 bases are TGTGCCAGCAGGGGACAGGCTAACTATGGCTACACCTTC. It yields the protein CASRGQANYGYTF. The chain recombines TRBV7-2 with TRBJ1-2; 8 bases fit TRBD1. With V trimmed by 6 bases and J by 0 bases, 0 bases remained unmatched. Germline V gene lookup returns CDR1 SGHTA and CDR2 FQGNSA. The CDR3 has 13 residues.

A few counts support this clone. V usage is TRBV19 and J usage is TRBJ2-3; D is perhaps TRBD1 (5 bases). Germline assignment: CDR1 LNHDA and CDR2 SQIVND (reference sequence). V was clipped by 6 bases and J by 3 bases, with 7 bases between them. This CDR3 has 12 amino acids. CDR3: CASSRVTDTQYF. The CDR3 nucleotides read TGTGCCAGTAGCAGGGTAACAGATACGCAGTATTTT.

This clone has a single count. The rearrangement links TRBV28 to TRBJ1-2; D perhaps matches TRBD1 (5 bases). The CDR3 consists of 13 residues. CDR1 and CDR2 from the germline V gene are MDHEN and SYDVKM. The ends were cut back, 3 bases at V and 4 bases at J, with 9 bases in the middle. Here the CDR3 reads CASSFGGGYGYTF. CDR3 nucleotides: TGTGCCAGCAGTTTTGGGGGAGGCTATGGCTACACCTTC.

The chain couples TRBV7-3 to TRBJ2-1, with D possibly being TRBD1 (6 bases). This CDR3 has 14 residues. Germline values: CDR1 SGHTA, CDR2 FQGTGA. The V end lost 2 bases, the J end lost 5 bases, and 10 bases lay between the germline ends. The CDR3 DNA sequence: TGTGCCAGCAGCTTATGGGACACAGACAATGAGCAGTTCTTC. Its translation: CASSLWDTDNEQFF.

The chain employs TRBV5-1 and TRBJ1-1; 10 bases align to TRBD1. From germline, CDR1 is SGHRS and CDR2 YFSETQ. The V and J ends lost 4 bases and 1 base, in that order; junction bases with no gene match: 4. The CDR3 totals 15 residues. The chain's CDR3 is CASSPWDRGNTEAFF. In DNA form, the CDR3 reads TGCGCCAGCAGCCCGTGGGACAGGGGGAACACTGAAGCTTTCTTT.

V usage is TRBV30 and J usage is TRBJ2-3; weak D call: TRBD1 (6 bases). Germline CDR1 reads GTSNPN; CDR2 reads SVGIG (reference sequence). V shed 2 bases and J shed 2 bases, with 14 bases lying between them. CDR3 length equals 15 residues. CDR3 sequence: CAWSLDRRNTDTQYF. The CDR3, as DNA: TGTGCCTGGAGTCTCGACAGGAGAAACACAGATACGCAGTATTTT.

The V and J genes are TRBV6-6 and TRBJ1-1; D might be TRBD1 (6 bases). This CDR3 is built from 14 residues. Germline loops: CDR1 MNHNY, CDR2 SVGAGI (reference sequence). V lost 0 bases, J lost 8 bases, and 13 bases lay in between. The CDR3 protein is CASSYSVRTAEAFF. In DNA form, the CDR3 reads TGTGCCAGCAGTTACTCCGTACGGACAGCCGAAGCTTTCTTT.

The rearrangement links TRBV6-1 to TRBJ2-2; the match to TRBD2 covers 9 bases. The CDR3 has 15 amino acids. The V gene's germline CDR1 is MNHNS and CDR2 SASEGT. With 2 bases clipped from V and 5 bases from J, the junction kept 3 bases outside the gene matches. CDR3 residues: CASSELAGKTGELFF. The CDR3 bases are TGTGCCAGCAGTGAACTAGCGGGAAAAACCGGGGAGCTGTTTTTT.

The chain has TRBV6-1 and TRBJ1-1; no firm D call. V was shortened by 4 bases and J by 5 bases, with 26 bases between the two germline ends. In germline, CDR1 is MNHNS, CDR2 SASEGT. The CDR3 is made up of 18 amino acids. CDR3: CASSAGSGSPGVWTEAFF. In DNA form, the CDR3 reads TGTGCCAGCAGTGCCGGGAGTGGGAGCCCGGGCGTGTGGACTGAAGCTTTCTTT.

CDR3 residues: CASSLESLGASTEAFF. The CDR3 DNA sequence: TGTGCCAGCAGCTTGGAATCCCTGGGGGCGAGCACTGAAGCTTTCTTT. The genes are TRBV5-4 and TRBJ1-1, with D possibly TRBD1 on 6 matching bases. This CDR3 region has 16 residues. The germline gives CDR1 SGHNT, CDR2 YYREEE (reference sequence). Trimming took off 0 bases at V and 4 bases at J, with 16 bases between the two ends.

The chain couples TRBV27 to TRBJ2-5; D possibly corresponds to TRBD1 (5 bases). V shed 0 bases and J shed 4 bases, with 12 bases lying between them. The CDR3 loop spans 15 amino acids. CDR1 and CDR2 from the germline V gene are MNHEY and SMNVEV (reference sequence). CDR3 nucleotide sequence: TGTGCCAGCAGTTTATCGACGGGCAGGGCAGAGACCCAGTACTTC. Translated, it gives CASSLSTGRAETQYF.